The 5 T cell receptor beta chains below were found in one sample sequenced in a study of cytomegalovirus exposure and HLA in healthy donors. Vbeta (60) and Jbeta (13) primers were used in the PCR. The repertoire was sequenced with immunoSEQ multiplex PCR; TCRdb's copy has only in-frame clones and lacks some. The data hold 200,000 to 250,000 clones, with 70% to 80% observed a single time. What was sequenced was PBMCs. All receptors come from a young woman in good health and CMV-seronegative.

The chain carries TRBV2 and TRBJ2-3; perhaps TRBD2 as D (6 bases). CDR3 length equals 15 residues. V lost 4 bases and J lost 0, with 11 bases in between. The germline V gene encodes CDR1 SNHLY and CDR2 FYNNEI. The CDR3 sequence is CASSGGTLSTDTQYF. The CDR3 DNA sequence: TGTGCCAGCAGTGGGGGGACTCTGAGCACAGATACGCAGTATTTT. The variable domain in full, completed from reference TRBV2 and TRBJ2-3, reads EPEVTQTPSHQVTQMGQEVILRCVPISNHLYFYWYRQILGQKVEFLVSFYNNEISEKSEIFDDQFSVERPDGSNFTLKIRSTKLEDSAMYFCASSGGTLSTDTQYFGPGTRLTVL.

The table lists this clone with a count of one. The rearrangement uses TRBV19 and TRBJ2-2, with a tentative D call TRBD2 (5 bases). With 3 bases removed from V and 2 bases from J, the gap between germline ends came to 7 bases. The length of the CDR3 is 14 residues. Per the germline V gene, CDR1 is LNHDA and CDR2 is SQIVND (reference sequence). In DNA, the CDR3 is TGTGCCAGTAGTATGGGGAGAAACACCGGGGAGCTGTTTTTT. Its translation: CASSMGRNTGELFF.

The chain has TRBV6-1 and TRBJ1-1; TRBD1 aligns across 10 bases. V was clipped by 6 bases and J by 3 bases; unmatched bases: 7. The germline gives CDR1 MNHNS, CDR2 SASEGT. This CDR3 is built from 15 residues. This CDR3 is CASRTRGTGDTEAFF. CDR3 nucleotides: TGTGCCAGCAGAACCAGGGGGACAGGGGACACTGAAGCTTTCTTT.

The chain is built from TRBV5-4 and TRBJ2-5; 7 positions agree with TRBD1. Germline lookup yields CDR1 SGHNT and CDR2 YYREEE (reference sequence). The CDR3 loop spans 14 amino acids. The V and J ends lost 4 bases and 7 bases, in that order; junction bases with no gene match: 10. In nucleotides, the CDR3 is TGTGCCAGCAGCACCAACAGGGGTAAGGGGACCCAGTACTTC. It specifies CASSTNRGKGTQYF.

This sequence joins TRBV7-9 and TRBJ2-1; TRBD2 agrees at 10 bases. This CDR3 is built from 16 residues. Trimming took 4 bases from V and 0 from J; bases not matched to a gene: 3. CDR1 is SEHNR, CDR2 FQNEAQ, per germline (reference sequence). The CDR3 loop reads CASSWTSGSSYNEQFF. The CDR3 DNA reads TGTGCCAGCAGCTGGACTAGCGGCAGCTCCTACAATGAGCAGTTCTTC.